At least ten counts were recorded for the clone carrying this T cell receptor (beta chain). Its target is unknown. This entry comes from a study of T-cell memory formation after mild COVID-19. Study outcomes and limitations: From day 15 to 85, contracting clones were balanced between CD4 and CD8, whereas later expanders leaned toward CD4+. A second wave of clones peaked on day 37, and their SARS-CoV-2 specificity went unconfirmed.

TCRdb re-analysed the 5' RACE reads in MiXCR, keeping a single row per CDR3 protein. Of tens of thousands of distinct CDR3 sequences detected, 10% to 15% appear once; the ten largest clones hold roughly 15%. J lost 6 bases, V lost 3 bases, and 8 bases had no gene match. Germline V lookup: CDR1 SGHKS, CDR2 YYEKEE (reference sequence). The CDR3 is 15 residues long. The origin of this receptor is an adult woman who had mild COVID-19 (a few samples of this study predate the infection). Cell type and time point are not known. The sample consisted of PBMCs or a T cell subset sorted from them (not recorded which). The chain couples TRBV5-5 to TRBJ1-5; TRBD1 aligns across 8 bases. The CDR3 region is CASSYAGGAGQPQHF. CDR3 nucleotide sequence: TGTGCCAGCAGCTATGCAGGGGGCGCAGGTCAGCCCCAGCATTTT.